A selection of T cell receptor beta chains follows, all from one sample in a study of shared clonotypes between healthy human individuals. Assay used: immunoSEQ multiplex PCR; TCRdb lists only in-frame clones, some missing. The sample has hundreds of thousands of clones; 96% are singletons. The sample consisted of naive CD8+ T cells sorted from blood. The receptors shown here come from a woman aged 25-40 years in good health. The CDR3 runs from the conserved cysteine through the conserved F or W. D genes are given only for firm matches. Clone size is stated in some rows and not others, as once, few, many or a class when expanded.

v_gene	len	abundance	j_gene	d_gene	CDR3nt	CDR3aa
TRBV9	12	NA	TRBJ2-2	NA	TGTGCCAGCAGCGCTCATACCGGGGAGCTGTTTTTT	CASSAHTGELFF
TRBV7-9	15	NA	TRBJ2-5	TRBD1	TGTGCCAGCAGCCCCCCGACAGGGCGTCAAGAGACCCAGTACTTC	CASSPPTGRQETQYF
TRBV7-8	15	NA	TRBJ1-2	NA	TGTGCCAGCAGCCCGGTGGGGGTATCGAACTATGGCTACACCTTC	CASSPVGVSNYGYTF
TRBV6-5	15	NA	TRBJ2-7	TRBD1	TGTGCCAGCAGTACCGGGACAGCGACTATCAACGAGCAGTACTTC	CASSTGTATINEQYF
TRBV30	13	NA	TRBJ1-1	NA	TGTGCCTGGAGTGCCCGGGGGGGGGCTGAAGCTTTCTTT	CAWSARGGAEAFF
TRBV7-2	15	NA	TRBJ2-7	TRBD1	TGTGCCAGCAGCTTAGCGCTGGGGACAGTATACGAGCAGTACTTC	CASSLALGTVYEQYF
TRBV30	12	NA	TRBJ2-1	NA	TGTGCCGCCGGGAGAATTTACAATGAGCAGTTCTTC	CAAGRIYNEQFF
TRBV15	14	NA	TRBJ2-7	NA	TGTGCCACCAGCAGAGATCACAGGGACCACGAGCAGTACTTC	CATSRDHRDHEQYF
TRBV6-6	15	once	TRBJ2-5	TRBD1	TGTGCCAGCTCAGACAACAGGGGGCTAGGAGAGACCCAGTACTTC	CASSDNRGLGETQYF
TRBV10-3	14	NA	TRBJ1-1	NA	TGTGCCCCGGAGGGGGAGACAATGAACACTGAAGCTTTCTTT	CAPEGETMNTEAFF
TRBV27	14	NA	TRBJ1-1	NA	TGTGCCAGCAGTGCCCGAGATCGAGGCACTGAAGCTTTCTTT	CASSARDRGTEAFF
TRBV28	15	NA	TRBJ2-3	NA	TGTGCCAGCAGTTTTCCGGGACTTAGCACAGATACGCAGTATTTT	CASSFPGLSTDTQYF
TRBV30	19	NA	TRBJ1-6	NA	TGTGCCTGGAGTACCCCGAGCGGTCTAGAGACTCCAGAGGGTTCACCCCTCCACTTT	CAWSTPSGLETPEGSPLHF
TRBV19	14	NA	TRBJ2-7	NA	TGTGCCAGTAGTTTGCGGGGTTACTCCTACGAGCAGTACTTC	CASSLRGYSYEQYF
TRBV4-1	14	NA	TRBJ2-7	TRBD1	TGCGCCAGCAGCTTAGCGGACAGGGTACACGAGCAGTACTTC	CASSLADRVHEQYF
TRBV27	17	NA	TRBJ2-4	TRBD1	TGTGCCAGCAGTTTAAGGGAACAGGGGCTAGCCAAAAACATTCAGTACTTC	CASSLREQGLAKNIQYF
TRBV13	14	NA	TRBJ2-1	TRBD2	TGTGCCAGCAGCGTCCGGGACTACGGTCCTGAGCAGTTCTTC	CASSVRDYGPEQFF
TRBV7-2	16	NA	TRBJ2-3	NA	TGTGCCAGCAGCCCTCATAACGACTTGAGACTAGATACGCAGTATTTT	CASSPHNDLRLDTQYF
TRBV7-9	15	NA	TRBJ1-1	NA	TGTGCCAGCCGAGATGGTCTCCGGGCGGTCACTGAAGCTTTCTTT	CASRDGLRAVTEAFF
TRBV6-5	11	NA	TRBJ1-5	NA	TGTGCCAGCGGGAGCAATCAGCCCCAGCATTTT	CASGSNQPQHF
TRBV27	14	NA	TRBJ1-1	NA	TGTGCCAGCAGTTTTGCGGGGGGGCAGACTGAAGCTTTCTTT	CASSFAGGQTEAFF
TRBV6-5	15	NA	TRBJ2-7	NA	TGTGCCAGCAGTTTAGACGGAATGGACCCCGACGAGCAGTACTTC	CASSLDGMDPDEQYF
TRBV19	17	NA	TRBJ2-1	NA	TGTGCCAGTAGTATTCCGGCAGGGTGGGGGTCCTACAATGAGCAGTTCTTC	CASSIPAGWGSYNEQFF
TRBV19	13	NA	TRBJ2-7	TRBD2	TGTGCCAGTAGTGTCGGGACTAGCGCCGAGCAGTACTTC	CASSVGTSAEQYF
TRBV7-9	15	NA	TRBJ1-1	NA	TGTGCCAGCAGCTTATTCAGCGGATCGAACACTGAAGCTTTCTTT	CASSLFSGSNTEAFF
TRBV5-6	11	NA	TRBJ2-5	NA	TGTGCCAGCAGCTTGGCTGAGACCCAGTACTTC	CASSLAETQYF
TRBV10-3	14	NA	TRBJ2-7	NA	TGTGCCATCAGTGTGACAGGGGTGGGAGGGGAGCAGTACTTC	CAISVTGVGGEQYF
TRBV5-1	14	NA	TRBJ2-7	TRBD2	TGCGCCAGCAGCTTCGGCGCGGGAGGGCTCGAGCAGTACTTC	CASSFGAGGLEQYF
TRBV5-6	15	NA	TRBJ2-7	TRBD2	TGTGCCAGCAGCTGGGGACTAGCGGGATCTTACGAGCAGTACTTC	CASSWGLAGSYEQYF
TRBV5-6	9	few	TRBJ1-5	NA	TGTGCCGCCAGCAGGACCCAGCATTTT	CAASRTQHF
TRBV5-8	15	NA	TRBJ1-5	NA	TGTGCCAGCAGCCCACAAGGGGTCGGTAATCAGCCCCAGCATTTT	CASSPQGVGNQPQHF
TRBV4-2	14	NA	TRBJ2-7	NA	TGTGCCAGCAGCCAAGGGACGGTTACCTACGAGCAGTACTTC	CASSQGTVTYEQYF
TRBV7-6	16	NA	TRBJ2-5	TRBD2	TGTGCCAGCAGCCCCTGGACTAGCGGGAGCCAAGAGACCCAGTACTTC	CASSPWTSGSQETQYF
TRBV6-1	12	once	TRBJ2-7	TRBD1	TGTGCCAGCAGTGAGGCCTCGGGACAGGTGAGGTTC	CASSEASGQVRF
TRBV7-9	17	NA	TRBJ2-7	NA	TGTGCCAGCAGCTTAGTAGCGAACGACGGTAGCCTCGACGAGCAGTACTTC	CASSLVANDGSLDEQYF
TRBV6-5	12	NA	TRBJ1-1	NA	TGTGCCAGCAGTTACTCACGGGGTGAAGCTTTCTTT	CASSYSRGEAFF
TRBV15	13	NA	TRBJ1-1	NA	TGTGCCTCTCGAGAGACAGGGAACACTGAAGCTTTCTTT	CASRETGNTEAFF
TRBV2	19	once	TRBJ2-1	TRBD2	TGTGCCAGCAGTGTCAGCGTGGCTAGCGGGGACAAGGGGGGCGATGAGCAGTTCTTC	CASSVSVASGDKGGDEQFF
TRBV28	14	NA	TRBJ1-2	NA	TGTGCCAGCAGTTCCCGGGGCGCGTACTATGGCTACACCTTC	CASSSRGAYYGYTF
TRBV29-1	15	once	TRBJ2-7	TRBD1	TGCAGCGTTGGAGGTAACCGGGACAGTTCCTACGAGCAGTACTTC	CSVGGNRDSSYEQYF
TRBV5-6	15	NA	TRBJ1-1	TRBD1	TGTGCCAGCAGCGCGGGACAGTACGGGAAAACTGAAGCTTTCTTT	CASSAGQYGKTEAFF
TRBV27	13	NA	TRBJ2-7	NA	TGTGCCAGCAGTTTCTCGTCAGCCTACGAGCAGTACTTC	CASSFSSAYEQYF
TRBV2	14	NA	TRBJ1-6	NA	TGTGCCAGCACCGCCGGGTTTGGCAATTCACCCCTCCACTTT	CASTAGFGNSPLHF
TRBV19	15	NA	TRBJ2-1	TRBD2	TGTGCCAGTAGTAAGTTGGCGGGAGTTTCAAATGAGCAGTTCTTC	CASSKLAGVSNEQFF
TRBV5-4	14	NA	TRBJ2-2	NA	TGTGCCAGCAGCTTGGCCACGTTAACCGGGGAGCTGTTTTTT	CASSLATLTGELFF
TRBV19	17	NA	TRBJ2-1	TRBD2	TGTGCCAGTAGTATTAGTTGGGGCGGGAGCTCCTACAATGAGCAGTTCTTC	CASSISWGGSSYNEQFF
TRBV15	18	NA	TRBJ1-2	NA	TGTGCCACCAGCAGAGGGCGGGACCGAATCCGACAGACCTATGGCTACACCTTC	CATSRGRDRIRQTYGYTF
TRBV27	14	once	TRBJ2-7	NA	TGTGCCAGCAGTTATGGAGCGGGTGCCTACGAGCAGTACTTC	CASSYGAGAYEQYF
TRBV4-1	17	NA	TRBJ2-1	TRBD2	TGCGCCAGCAGCCACGGCCCACTAGCGGGAGAAGGGGATGAGCAGTTCTTC	CASSHGPLAGEGDEQFF
TRBV15	15	NA	TRBJ2-1	TRBD2	TGTGCCACCAGTCGGGGGGACTCTAGAGGGGATGAGCAGTTCTTC	CATSRGDSRGDEQFF
TRBV28	16	NA	TRBJ2-7	TRBD2	TGTGCCAGCAGTTTACCGGGACTAGCGGGAGCTGGGGAGCAGTACTTC	CASSLPGLAGAGEQYF
TRBV28	18	NA	TRBJ2-2	NA	TGTGCCAGCAGTTTAAGTGTGTTCGTAAGGGTAGGGACCGGGGAGCTGTTTTTT	CASSLSVFVRVGTGELFF